This TCR beta chain was documented in a study of monozygotic twins with inflammatory bowel disease. General observations from the study: A single strong IBD-associated signal or clonotype was not supported by the findings.

For this clonotype: Its target is unknown.

TCR libraries were prepared from 3,500 to 4,000 ng total RNA each. Both TCRalpha and TCRbeta cDNA were subjected to two nested PCRs lasting around 15 and 10 cycles. For each CDR3 protein, TCRdb gives one entry from its re-call of the 5' RACE reads, without DNA. This sample's clone table lists about 140,000 distinct CDR3 sequences. For every donor, one blood sample of less than 3 ml was drawn. CDR3 length: 18 residues. The germline CDR1 and CDR2 sequences are SGHVS and FQNEAQ. The source material was blood. The chain recombines TRBV7-8 with TRBJ2-3; checking the TCRdb D call of TRBD2 is not possible without DNA. The sequence derives from a human donor with ulcerative colitis or Crohn's disease, or a healthy co-twin of an affected twin (not recorded which). CDR3 region: CASSDSFLGTSGTDTQYF.